The 23 T cell receptor beta chains below were found in one sample sequenced in a study of Graves' ophthalmopathy and Graves' hyperthyroidism. For repertoire sequencing, the TCR beta CDR3 regions were amplified from RNA transcripts. HTBI primers served in a first-round RT-PCR, which a second-round multiplex PCR followed. TCRdb re-derived calls from the multiplex PCR reads in MiXCR, one entry per CDR3 protein. In the table there are about 1.1 million distinct CDR3 sequences, approximately 35% of which are singletons. The sequenced material came from peripheral blood or thyroid tissue (not recorded which). These receptors originate from an adult man with Graves' hyperthyroidism.

This clonotype has a single count. A single base separates this from a much larger clone, so it may be a read error. V usage is TRBV5-1 and J usage is TRBJ1-2; 7 bases fit TRBD1. Trimming cost V 7 bases and J 2 bases; bases outside gene matches: 11. CDR1 is SGHRS, CDR2 YFSETQ, per germline. The CDR3 runs to 15 residues. In DNA form, the CDR3 reads TGCGCCAGCGCCCCCAATCGACAGGGCAACTATGGCTACACCTTC. It is translated as CASAPNRQGNYGYTF.

This clonotype was detected a few times. The rearrangement uses TRBV4-3 and TRBJ1-2, with D perhaps TRBD1 (5 bases). V was shortened by 2 bases and J by 8 bases, with 12 bases between the two germline ends. CDR1 LGHNA and CDR2 YSLEER come from the germline V gene. The CDR3 covers 13 residues. The CDR3 sequence is CASSQSQGEGYTF. In nucleotides, the CDR3 is TGCGCCAGCAGCCAATCTCAGGGCGAAGGCTACACCTTC.

The sample holds many counts of this clonotype. This sequence joins TRBV10-3 and TRBJ1-2; D not resolved. Germline CDR1 reads ENHRY; CDR2 reads SYGVKD. The length of the CDR3 is 14 residues. V dropped 3 bases and J dropped 7 bases, with 15 bases sitting between them. In DNA form, the CDR3 reads TGTGCCATCAGTGAACTCTACCAGGATGGTGGCTACACCTTC. Translated: CAISELYQDGGYTF.

This clonotype was recorded many times. This chain joins TRBV2 and TRBJ2-7; D call uncertain. From germline, CDR1 is SNHLY and CDR2 FYNNEI. This CDR3 comprises 12 residues. Trimming pared 2 bases from V and 3 bases from J, leaving 5 bases between. DNA for the CDR3: TGTGCCAGCAGTGAATGGGACTACGAGCAGTACTTC. It codes for CASSEWDYEQYF.

This clonotype has a handful of counts. The chain combines TRBV5-6 with TRBJ2-5; the D is unclear. Germline-derived CDR1 and CDR2 are SGHDT and YYEEEE. V lost 6 bases and J lost 4, with 10 bases in between. This CDR3 is 12 amino acids long. The CDR3 nucleotides are TGTGCCAGCACTCGTGGGGTAGAGACCCAGTACTTC. It specifies CASTRGVETQYF.

In this sample, this clonotype turned up many times. The J gene is TRBJ1-5, the V gene TRBV19; a weak D match, TRBD1 (5 bases). Trimming removed 6 bases from V and 0 bases from J, with 15 bases in between. CDR1 and CDR2 (germline): LNHDA, SQIVND (reference sequence). The CDR3 is made up of 16 amino acids. CDR3 DNA: TGTGCCAGTAGCCCCCGTTCCGGGGGTAGCAATCAGCCCCAGCATTTT. Translating it yields CASSPRSGGSNQPQHF.

J is TRBJ2-1 and V is TRBV19; tentatively, D is TRBD1 (5 bases). Deletions cut 1 base from V and 2 bases from J, with 9 bases between. The germline CDR1 and CDR2 sequences are LNHDA and SQIVND (reference sequence). This CDR3 is 15 amino acids long. The CDR3: CASSIAGQAYNEQFF. CDR3 nucleotides: TGTGCCAGTAGTATAGCAGGGCAAGCCTACAATGAGCAGTTCTTC.

A few counts support this clonotype. The junction and the germline gene differ at one end; a read error may be behind it. The chain links TRBV7-2 to TRBJ1-5; D uncertain. The CDR3 contains 12 residues. Per the germline V gene, CDR1 is SGHTA and CDR2 is FQGNSA. CDR3 protein: CAGSLDFQPQHF. CDR3 coding DNA: TGTGCCGGCAGCTTAGATTTCCAGCCCCAGCATTTT. The whole variable domain, filled in from reference TRBV7-2 and TRBJ1-5, reads GAGVSQSPSNKVTEKGKDVELRCDPISGHTALYWYRQSLGQGLEFLIYFQGNSAPDKSGLPSDRFSAERTGGSVSTLTIQRTQQEDSAVYLCAGSLDFQPQHFGDGTRLSIL.

The gene calls are TRBV12-3 or TRBV12-4 and TRBJ1-4, with D unclear. The CDR3 spans 12 residues. Trimming took off 5 bases at V and 10 bases at J, with 11 bases between the two ends. The CDR3 DNA follows: TGTGCCAGCAGTCCTGATCCCAGAAAACTGTTTTTT. Translating gives CASSPDPRKLFF.

This clonotype was found many times. The chain employs TRBV10-3 and TRBJ1-2; 7 nucleotides match TRBD1. Germline V gives CDR1 ENHRY, CDR2 SYGVKD. The CDR3 extends over 13 amino acids. V was clipped by 2 bases and J by 7 bases; unmatched bases: 4. The CDR3 is CAISEDREFGYTF. The CDR3 nucleotides are TGTGCCATCAGTGAGGACAGGGAATTTGGCTACACCTTC.

This clonotype has a count of ten or more. V is TRBV10-3 and J is TRBJ2-2; D may match TRBD1 or TRBD2 (6 bases each). From germline, CDR1 is ENHRY and CDR2 SYGVKD. The CDR3 has 14 residues. V was clipped by 6 bases and J by 4 bases, with 12 bases between them. Here the CDR3 DNA reads TGTGCCATCAGCTTAGGGGGGAGCACCGGGGAGCTGTTTTTT. Amino acid sequence: CAISLGGSTGELFF.

This clonotype has a handful of counts. The chain recombines TRBV2 with TRBJ1-5; D not certain. CDR1 is SNHLY and CDR2 is FYNNEI in the germline V gene. Trimming took off 6 bases at V and 3 bases at J, with 12 bases between the two ends. The CDR3 totals 14 residues. The CDR3 spells CASRYGQTNQPQHF. The CDR3 DNA reads as TGTGCCAGCAGATACGGGCAGACCAATCAGCCCCAGCATTTT.

There are many counts of this clonotype. V usage is TRBV29-1 and J usage is TRBJ2-7, with 7 bases that match TRBD1. Germline CDR1 reads SQVTM; CDR2 reads ANQGSEA. Unmatched junction bases numbered 2, after V lost 1 base and J lost 2 bases. The CDR3 loop spans 13 amino acids. The CDR3 DNA sequence: TGCAGCGTTGAAGTTACAGGGGCCTACGAGCAGTACTTC. This translates into CSVEVTGAYEQYF.

This clonotype was seen only once. The chain's CDR3 is CASSLSLSGTLSSYEQYF. Written as DNA, the CDR3 is TGTGCCAGCAGCTTATCACTATCCGGGACACTCTCCTCCTACGAGCAGTACTTC. J is TRBJ2-7 and V is TRBV7-6; weak D call: TRBD1 (6 bases). Trimming took 2 bases from V and 0 from J, leaving 20 bases between them. Per germline, CDR1 SGHVS and CDR2 FNYEAQ. This CDR3 is 18 amino acids long.

The chain is built from TRBV6-6 and TRBJ2-7; D remains ambiguous. Trimming left V 5 bases short and J 10 bases short, with 12 bases between. Per the germline V gene, CDR1 is MNHNY and CDR2 is SVGAGI (reference sequence). The CDR3 spans 11 residues. CDR3 DNA: TGTGCCAGCAGTGAGATGATTATCCAGTACTTC. Protein sequence: CASSEMIIQYF.

This clonotype was seen repeatedly, ten times or more. The chain recombines TRBV19 with TRBJ2-7; the D gene is possibly TRBD2 (7 bases). The CDR3 has 11 amino acids. Germline V gene lookup returns CDR1 LNHDA and CDR2 SQIVND (reference sequence). The V end lost 8 bases, the J end lost 11 bases, and 16 bases lay between the germline ends. This CDR3 is CASRLGGAEYF. In nucleotides, the CDR3 is TGTGCCAGTCGGCTAGGGGGGGCGGAGTACTTC.

Only a few counts were recorded for this clonotype. A read error may be the cause here, since a much bigger clone is one base away. The V and J genes are TRBV7-2 and TRBJ1-5; possibly TRBD1 for D (5 bases). The germline gives CDR1 SGHTA, CDR2 FQGNSA. Trimming left V 6 bases short and J 3 bases short, with 21 bases between. The CDR3 is 17 residues long. The chain's CDR3 is CASSLSGAGSLNQPQHF. In DNA form, the CDR3 reads TGTGCCAGCAGTCTTAGCGGGGCAGGGTCGCTCAATCAGCCCCAGCATTTT.

V gene TRBV19 combines with J gene TRBJ1-6; TRBD1 matches at 10 bases. CDR1 is LNHDA and CDR2 is SQIVND in the germline V gene (reference sequence). The CDR3 covers 14 residues. J lost 11 bases, V lost 10 bases, and 11 bases had no gene match. CDR3 coding DNA: TGTGCCACCACGCTAGCGGGACAGGGGACACCCCTCCACTTT. Translated: CATTLAGQGTPLHF.

In this sample, this clonotype turned up many times. The genes are TRBV7-6 and TRBJ2-7; D is unclear. Per germline, CDR1 SGHVS and CDR2 FNYEAQ. V was trimmed by 5 bases and J by 0 bases, leaving 17 bases between them. CDR3 length equals 16 residues. CDR3 bases: TGTGCCAGCAGCACCCAGCTGACTCAGAGCTCCTACGAGCAGTACTTC. It is translated as CASSTQLTQSSYEQYF.

The V gene is TRBV10-2, the J gene TRBJ2-5; 13 positions match TRBD2. This CDR3 spans 17 amino acids. Germline V CDR1 and CDR2: WSHSY, SAAADI. J was trimmed by 5 bases and V by 4 bases; bases with no gene match: 10. CDR3 amino acids: CASSALGLAGDWETQYF. For the CDR3, the DNA is TGCGCCAGCAGTGCCCTTGGACTAGCGGGAGATTGGGAGACCCAGTACTTC.

This clonotype was recorded a few times. The rearrangement links TRBV12-3 or TRBV12-4 to TRBJ2-5, with TRBD1 identical over 9 bases. CDR3 length equals 14 residues. J gave up 11 bases and V 6 bases, and 13 bases lay outside the gene matches. CDR3 residues: CASSPDRGSGGQYF. DNA of the CDR3: TGTGCCAGCAGCCCAGACAGGGGGTCGGGGGGTCAGTACTTC.

The V call is TRBV20-1, the J call TRBJ2-3, with D unresolved. The V gene lost 3 bases and the J gene lost 7 bases, with 17 bases spanning the gap. Germline values: CDR1 DFQATT, CDR2 SNEGSKA (reference sequence). This CDR3 region has 14 residues. The CDR3 reads CSARWYRQLNTQYF. The CDR3 DNA follows: TGCAGTGCTAGGTGGTACCGCCAATTAAATACGCAGTATTTT.

The chain couples TRBV7-9 to TRBJ2-7, with TRBD2 as a possible D gene (5 bases). The CDR3 is 11 residues long. CDR1 and CDR2 (germline): SEHNR, FQNEAQ (reference sequence). CDR3 DNA: TGTGCTGCATCGGGGTGGAACGAGCAGTACTTC. This translates into CAASGWNEQYF.